The sequence of this TCR beta chain was determined in a study of blood T cell repertoires in COVID-19 (dated by TCRdb to 2020 to 2022). Some background on the complete study: Samples from collaborators originated in the United States, Italy and Spain and spanned both the acute and convalescent phases of COVID-19. The prospective study material was composed of cDNA or gDNA derived from T cells, B-cell-depleted T cells, or PBMCs. The dataset comprised deeply sampled blood TCRbeta repertoires from subjects exposed to, actively infected with, or recovered from COVID-19. The repertoires were made available in a free public database intended to serve as a resource for research on the immune response to SARS-CoV-2. The samples were drawn from the first 160 participants of the ongoing ImmuneRACE study and from 1,254 subjects provided by 6 global collaborators. A de-identified subject ID, COVID-19 status, age in years and sex were almost always included in the sample metadata. Where HLA class I and class II types were available, the types were taken from metadata supplied by the sample provider, not from assay-based typing.

Participants in the prospective study were enrolled through a virtual design, were aged roughly 18 to 95 years, and lived in approximately 25 United States geographic areas. Cohort assignment in the prospective study relied on participant-reported clinical history from a screening survey and a study questionnaire. Recovered participants in ImmuneRACE Cohort 3 were defined by two consecutive negative NP/OP PCR tests, clearance by a healthcare professional, or resolution of symptoms. Each participant in the prospective study had whole blood, serum and a nasopharyngeal or oropharyngeal swab collected by mobile phlebotomists. Prospective study participants could optionally give additional blood draws and questionnaires over a 2-month period. Before DNA extraction, blood samples from the prospective study were shipped at room temperature or frozen. The germline V gene provides CDR1 MNHEY and CDR2 SVGAGI. At the junction V is shortened by 2 bases and J by 0 bases, with 8 bases in between. Inclusive of the bounding cysteine and phenylalanine, the CDR3 is 16 residues long. Of all the DNA, just the CDR3 is kept, 48 bases in frame from base 1.

TCRbeta CDR3 regions were amplified from genomic DNA using the immunoSEQ Assay, a bias-controlled multiplex PCR. As for the authors' bioinformatics: The number of nucleated cells in each sample was estimated by amplification of reference gene primers within the assay. To quantify the absolute abundance of each unique TCRbeta CDR3 rearrangement, sequence reads were collapsed and filtered. Productive Simpson clonality was computed per sample as the square root of Simpson's diversity index over productive rearrangements. TCRdb mirrors the immuneACCESS table, restricted to in-frame sequences. Some clones are absent from its copies; in checked studies, under half trace to an unresolved V gene, and the reason for the others is unknown. V and J calls and clone size follow that table, whereas D and trimming were derived from the DNA. The sample contains about 200,000 clones, 87% of them found a single time. Of the sample, approximately 2% falls within the top ten clones.

As for this clone: Its antigen is currently not known. Base-call qualities are not available, and no considerably larger clone is one nucleotide away.

Paper-wide results and their limitations: The quantity of clinical and demographic metadata differed by source and by participant and was supplied without curation.

The sample consisted of PBMCs or T cells enriched from blood (not recorded which). Here the chain combines TRBV6-5 and TRBJ1-6; 6 matching bases give a weak D call of TRBD1. This TCR was recovered from a woman aged 25 to 39 who had recovered from COVID-19. The bases read TGTGCCAGCAGTTACAGGGGGAGCTCCTATAATTCACCCCTCCACTTT. This codes for CASSYRGSSYNSPLHF.